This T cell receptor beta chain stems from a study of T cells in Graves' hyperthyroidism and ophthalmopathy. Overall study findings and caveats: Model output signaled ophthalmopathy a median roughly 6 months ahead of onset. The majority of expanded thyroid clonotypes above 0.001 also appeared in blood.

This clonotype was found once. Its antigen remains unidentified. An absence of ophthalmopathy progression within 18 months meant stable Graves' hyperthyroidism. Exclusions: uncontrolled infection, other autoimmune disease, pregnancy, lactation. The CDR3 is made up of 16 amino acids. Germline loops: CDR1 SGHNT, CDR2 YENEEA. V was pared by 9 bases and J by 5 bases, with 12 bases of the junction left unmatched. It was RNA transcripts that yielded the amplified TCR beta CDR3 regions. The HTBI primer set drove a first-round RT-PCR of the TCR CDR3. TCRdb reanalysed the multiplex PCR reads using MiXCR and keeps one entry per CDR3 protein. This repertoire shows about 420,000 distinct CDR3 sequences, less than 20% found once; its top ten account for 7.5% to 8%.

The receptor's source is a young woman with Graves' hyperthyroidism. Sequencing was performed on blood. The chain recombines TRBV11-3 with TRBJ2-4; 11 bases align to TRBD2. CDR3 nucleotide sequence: TGTGCCAGTAGGTTAGCGGGAGGGGCAGGGGAAAACATTCAGTACTTC. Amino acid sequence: CASRLAGGAGENIQYF.